The 26 T cell receptor beta chains reported below all come from one sample, sequenced in a study of siplizumab effects on memory and regulatory T cells. TCRdb's copy holds only in-frame clones and misses some; the assay was immunoSEQ multiplex PCR. The sample contains about 72,000 clones, 91% of which appear only once. The specimen was CD8+ T cells sorted from blood. The receptors stem from a human donor in good health.

The chain carries TRBV11-2 and TRBJ2-7; D remains unclear. Trimming cost V 2 bases and J 3 bases, with 14 bases left between them. Germline values: CDR1 SGHAT, CDR2 FQNNGV. This CDR3 is 15 amino acids long. This CDR3 reads CASSLSSSSYYEQYF. The CDR3 region has the DNA TGTGCCAGCAGCTTATCTAGTTCCTCATACTACGAGCAGTACTTC.

The chain uses TRBV6-5 and TRBJ2-1, with D perhaps matching TRBD2 (5 bases). The CDR3 is 14 residues long. Germline CDR1 is MNHEY and CDR2 is SVGAGI. V lost 0 bases, J lost 8 bases, and 11 bases lay in between. CDR3 bases: TGTGCCAGCAGTTACTCGTCTAGCTTGGATGAGCAGTTCTTC. It specifies CASSYSSSLDEQFF.

The rearrangement links TRBV27 to TRBJ2-7; the match to TRBD2 covers 11 bases. Germline assignment: CDR1 MNHEY and CDR2 SMNVEV (reference sequence). Unmatched junction bases numbered 3, after V lost 5 bases and J lost 3 bases. The CDR3 has 14 amino acids. CDR3 protein: CASSGTSGYYEQYF. Here the CDR3 DNA reads TGTGCCAGCAGTGGGACTAGCGGATACTACGAGCAGTACTTC.

The chain recombines TRBV10-1 with TRBJ2-2, with 8 bases that match TRBD2. Germline assignment: CDR1 WNHNN and CDR2 SYGVQD (reference sequence). Unmatched junction bases numbered 9, after V lost 0 bases and J lost 3 bases. This CDR3 spans 18 amino acids. CDR3 DNA sequence: TGCGCCAGCAGTGAGTCCCCCAGCGGGGGCCGCCACACCGGGGAGCTGTTTTTT. It translates to CASSESPSGGRHTGELFF.

The genes are TRBV5-6 and TRBJ2-7; the D is unclear. Germline values: CDR1 SGHDT, CDR2 YYEEEE. Trimming pared 4 bases from V and 4 bases from J, leaving 12 bases between. This CDR3 has 13 amino acids. CDR3 nucleotide sequence: TGTGCCAGCAGCCAAGGCACGGAGTACGAGCAGTACTTC. Translating gives CASSQGTEYEQYF.

The chain couples TRBV7-6 to TRBJ2-3; 10 nucleotides line up with TRBD2. V lost 4 bases, J lost 5 bases, and 18 bases stayed unmatched. Germline lookup yields CDR1 SGHVS and CDR2 FNYEAQ. This CDR3 spans 19 amino acids. In nucleotides, the CDR3 is TGTGCCAGCAGCTCCGCGAAGCCTCAGCGGGGGGGCCGGGGAGATACGCAGTATTTT. Protein: CASSSAKPQRGGRGDTQYF. The full variable domain, in which reference TRBV7-6 and TRBJ2-3 provide the parts outside the CDR3, is GAGVSQSPRYKVTKRGQDVALRCDPISGHVSLYWYRQALGQGPEFLTYFNYEAQQDKSGLPNDRFSAERPEGSISTLTIQRTEQRDSAMYRCASSSAKPQRGGRGDTQYFGPGTRLTVL.

The chain couples TRBV19 to TRBJ1-2; D not certain. CDR1 is LNHDA and CDR2 is SQIVND in the germline V gene (reference sequence). CDR3 length: 14 residues. Between the trimmed V and J ends, which lost 1 base and 6 bases, there was a span of 12 bases. The CDR3 DNA sequence: TGTGCCAGTAGTATAGCACCTGGAGCCCATGGCTACACCTTC. Protein product: CASSIAPGAHGYTF.

V and J are TRBV5-8 and TRBJ2-5; 7 nucleotides align to TRBD2. In germline, CDR1 is SGHTS, CDR2 YDEGEE. The CDR3 is 16 amino acids. V shed 0 bases, J shed 3 bases, and the junction held 8 bases outside the gene matches. The CDR3: CASSLAAGDAEETQYF. The CDR3 region has the DNA TGTGCCAGCAGCTTGGCTGCGGGAGACGCGGAAGAGACCCAGTACTTC.

This clone occurred once. The V gene is TRBV7-6, the J gene TRBJ2-7; D unclear. The CDR3 runs 15 residues. Deletions cut 1 base from V and 2 bases from J, with 12 bases between. Germline V gives CDR1 SGHVS, CDR2 FNYEAQ. This chain's CDR3 is CASSLEQDRAYEQYF. DNA for the CDR3: TGTGCCAGCAGCTTAGAGCAGGATCGAGCCTACGAGCAGTACTTC.

This clone is medium-sized (0.01 to 0.1%) by share. This chain uses TRBV6-1 with TRBJ2-3; the match to TRBD2 covers 13 bases. The ends lost 6 bases at V and 4 bases at J; junction bases unmatched: 4. Germline CDR1 is MNHNS and CDR2 is SASEGT. This CDR3 is built from 15 residues. The CDR3 loop is CASRRTSGSPDTQYF. CDR3 in DNA: TGTGCCAGCAGGAGGACTAGCGGGAGCCCAGATACGCAGTATTTT.

This chain uses TRBV6-5 with TRBJ2-7; 8 positions match TRBD2. Germline CDR1 reads MNHEY; CDR2 reads SVGAGI. CDR3 length: 16 amino acids. V lost 0 bases and J lost 6; bases outside the gene matches: 10. The CDR3 DNA reads as TGTGCCAGCAGTTACTCTGAGAGCGGGAGAACGGGCGAGCAGTACTTC. Encoded protein: CASSYSESGRTGEQYF.

The V call is TRBV7-9, the J call TRBJ2-1; 10 bases line up with TRBD2. Germline CDR1 is SEHNR and CDR2 is FQNEAQ (reference sequence). There are 15 residues in the CDR3. V lost 6 bases to trimming and J lost 5 bases; unmatched junction nucleotides: 7. The CDR3 sequence is CASSPLAGGDNEQFF. The CDR3 region has the DNA TGTGCCAGCAGTCCCTTAGCGGGGGGCGACAATGAGCAGTTCTTC.

The genes are TRBV6-5 and TRBJ2-5; 14 bases match TRBD2. CDR1 and CDR2 (germline): MNHEY, SVGAGI. V trimming: 6 bases; J trimming: 5 bases; junction bases outside the gene matches: 5. The CDR3 is made up of 15 amino acids. In nucleotides, the CDR3 is TGTGCCAGCAGCAGACTAGCGGGGGGGAGGGAGACCCAGTACTTC. Protein product: CASSRLAGGRETQYF.

The chain carries TRBV29-1 and TRBJ1-1; 9 bases are shared with TRBD1. The length of the CDR3 is 13 residues. Germline loops: CDR1 SQVTM, CDR2 ANQGSEA. J lost 3 bases, V lost 7 bases, and 6 bases had no gene match. CDR3 residues: CSGGQGSHTEAFF. In DNA, the CDR3 is TGCAGCGGGGGACAGGGATCCCACACTGAAGCTTTCTTT.

The chain recombines TRBV9 with TRBJ1-2, with 8 bases matching TRBD1. The CDR3 totals 17 residues. The V segment lost 0 bases and the J segment 5 bases; nucleotides outside the gene matches: 12. In germline, CDR1 is SGDLS, CDR2 YYNGEE. CDR3 loop: CASSVVARAGGPYGYTF. For the CDR3, the DNA is TGTGCCAGCAGCGTAGTCGCCAGGGCAGGGGGCCCTTATGGCTACACCTTC. The variable domain in full, with the rest retrieved from reference TRBV9 and TRBJ1-2, is DSGVTQTPKHLITATGQRVTLRCSPRSGDLSVYWYQQSLDQGLQFLIQYYNGEERAKGNILERFSAQQFPDLHSELNLSSLELGDSALYFCASSVVARAGGPYGYTFGSGTRLTVV.

This rearrangement joins TRBV4-1 to TRBJ2-1, with 7 bases aligning to TRBD2. The CDR3 extends over 18 amino acids. The V gene's germline CDR1 is MGHRA and CDR2 YSYEKL. Trimming took 1 base from V and 8 from J; bases not matched to a gene: 17. The CDR3 sequence is CASSQVPGTGGTLDEQFF. CDR3 sequence (DNA): TGCGCCAGCAGCCAAGTTCCGGGGACGGGGGGTACCCTGGATGAGCAGTTCTTC.

The sample holds one count of this clone. This sequence joins TRBV12-5 and TRBJ2-7, with TRBD1 matching over 9 bases. The germline V gene encodes CDR1 LGHNT and CDR2 FRNRAP. Unmatched junction bases numbered 6, after V lost 0 bases and J lost 0 bases. The CDR3 has 17 amino acids. The CDR3 sequence is CASGLVIKTGGSYEQYF. The CDR3 DNA reads as TGTGCTAGTGGTTTGGTAATTAAGACAGGGGGCTCCTACGAGCAGTACTTC.

The V and J genes are TRBV30 and TRBJ2-2, with 9 bases matching TRBD2. Trimming took 0 bases from V and 5 from J; bases not matched to a gene: 1. CDR1 GTSNPN and CDR2 SVGIG come from the germline V gene (reference sequence). The CDR3 covers 14 residues. CDR3 coding DNA: TGTGCCTGGAGTGTAAGCGGGGGGACCGGGGAGCTGTTTTTT. Translating it yields CAWSVSGGTGELFF. The variable domain in full, with the rest retrieved from reference TRBV30 and TRBJ2-2, is SQTIHQWPATLVQPVGSPLSLECTVEGTSNPNLYWYRQAAGRGLQLLFYSVGIGQISSEVPQNLSASRPQDRQFILSSKKLLLSDSGFYLCAWSVSGGTGELFFGEGSRLTVL.

The table lists this clone with a count of one. The chain joins TRBV5-6 to TRBJ2-3; D gene uncertain. CDR1 is SGHDT and CDR2 is YYEEEE in the germline V gene. CDR3 length equals 15 residues. V was clipped by 0 bases and J by 2 bases, with 10 bases between them. CDR3 in amino acids: CASSLANGATDTQYF. CDR3 nucleotides: TGTGCCAGCAGCTTGGCTAATGGAGCCACAGATACGCAGTATTTT.

V and J are TRBV19 and TRBJ1-1, with 9 positions matching TRBD1. Germline-derived CDR1 and CDR2 are LNHDA and SQIVND (reference sequence). With 7 bases clipped from V and 5 bases from J, the junction kept 8 bases outside the gene matches. CDR3 length: 14 amino acids. The CDR3 protein is CASIPDRGGTEAFF. The CDR3 region has the DNA TGTGCCAGTATCCCGGACAGGGGTGGGACTGAAGCTTTCTTT. The complete variable domain, with remaining parts taken from reference TRBV19 and TRBJ1-1, reads DGGITQSPKYLFRKEGQNVTLSCEQNLNHDAMYWYRQDPGQGLRLIYYSQIVNDFQKGDIAEGYSVSREKKESFPLTVTSAQKNPTAFYLCASIPDRGGTEAFFGQGTRLTVV.

The chain employs TRBV18 and TRBJ1-1, with D perhaps matching TRBD1 (6 bases). The V gene lost 3 bases and the J gene lost 5 bases, with 13 bases spanning the gap. The CDR3 length is 14 residues. Germline lookup yields CDR1 KGHSH and CDR2 LQKENI. CDR3: CASSPPGGRTEAFF. DNA for the CDR3: TGTGCCAGCTCACCCCCCGGGGGCCGGACTGAAGCTTTCTTT.

The J gene is TRBJ2-7, the V gene TRBV6-5; 7 bases match TRBD2. The CDR3 runs to 13 residues. J lost 6 bases, V lost 2 bases, and 4 bases had no gene match. Germline CDR1 reads MNHEY; CDR2 reads SVGAGI. Written as DNA, the CDR3 is TGTGCCAGCAGTTACCCACCGGGGGGCGAGCAGTACTTC. It codes for CASSYPPGGEQYF.

The rearrangement links TRBV4-1 to TRBJ2-1; TRBD1 agrees at 8 bases. Germline V lookup: CDR1 MGHRA, CDR2 YSYEKL. This CDR3 comprises 16 residues. Trimming at V came to 1 base and at J to 2 bases, leaving 4 bases not matched to a gene. In DNA, the CDR3 is TGCGCCAGCAGCCAAGTTGGGACAGGACCCTACAATGAGCAGTTCTTC. Residues: CASSQVGTGPYNEQFF.

The rearrangement joins TRBV6-1 to TRBJ2-7; D call uncertain. CDR1 is MNHNS and CDR2 is SASEGT in the germline V gene. The CDR3 length is 14 residues. V dropped 7 bases and J dropped 2 bases, with 15 bases sitting between them. CDR3 sequence reads: CASKMELLAYEQYF. For the CDR3, the DNA is TGTGCCAGCAAAATGGAGCTCCTAGCCTACGAGCAGTACTTC.

This clone was counted a single time. The chain has TRBV19 and TRBJ1-2; tentatively, D is TRBD1 (5 bases). V lost 4 bases, J lost 2 bases, and 8 bases lay in between. Germline CDR1 is LNHDA and CDR2 is SQIVND (reference sequence). This CDR3 has 13 residues. CDR3 bases: TGTGCCAGTAGTAAGGGGTCGAACTATGGCTACACCTTC. Encoded protein: CASSKGSNYGYTF.

The chain combines TRBV6-1 with TRBJ1-2; the D gene is possibly TRBD1 (5 bases). Germline CDR1 is MNHNS and CDR2 is SASEGT. V was pared by 0 bases and J by 7 bases, with 18 bases between. There are 16 residues in the CDR3. As DNA, the CDR3 is TGTGCCAGCAGTGAAGCGTCGGTGGGGGGGAAGGTTGGCTACACCTTC. This encodes CASSEASVGGKVGYTF.